This T cell receptor (beta chain) was identified during a study of T cell responses to AZD1222 COVID-19 vaccine. Study-level results: Two AZD1222 doses significantly raised spike-specific TCR breadth and depth over controls. Nearly half of the spike-specific TCRs reportedly recognize variant regions that carry no mutations.

Here immunoSEQ multiplex PCR was the method, and the copy in TCRdb shows in-frame clones only, minus some. Here the sample spans around 270,000 clones, approximately 94% being singletons. On this clone: Its antigen is undetermined.

This CDR3 region has 14 residues. CDR1 and CDR2 from the germline V gene are MDHEN and SYDVKM. V gave up 1 base and J gave up 4 bases, with 8 bases separating them. The chain combines TRBV28 with TRBJ1-5, with D hard to call. The sequencing here drew on peripheral blood, taken 28 days after the second AZD1222 dose. The receptor was derived from an adult who received the AZD1222 COVID-19 vaccine. The chain's CDR3 is CASSLSQLNQPQHF. CDR3 nucleotides: TGTGCCAGCAGTTTATCACAGCTGAATCAGCCCCAGCATTTT. Full variable domain (missing parts from reference TRBV28 and TRBJ1-5): DVKVTQSSRYLVKRTGEKVFLECVQDMDHENMFWYRQDPGLGLRLIYFSYDVKMKEKGDIPEGYSVSREKKERFSLILESASTNQTSMYLCASSLSQLNQPQHFGDGTRLSIL.